The clone carrying this T cell receptor (beta chain) was detected only a few times. Each CDR3 protein gets one entry after TCRdb re-called the RT-PCR reads with MiXCR. Among about 680,000 distinct CDR3 sequences listed, around 14% were seen once. Germline CDR1 SGHVS, CDR2 FNYEAQ. Losses at the gene ends were 3 bases for V and 5 bases for J; bases not matched to a gene: 8. The CDR3 contains 15 residues. The specimen sequenced was memory CD4+ T cells from blood. The sequence derives from a female donor in good health, serving as a healthy control. The V call is TRBV7-6, the J call TRBJ2-5, with 8 bases fitting TRBD2. The CDR3 reads CASSFLAGDGETQYF. The CDR3 coding sequence is TGTGCCAGCAGCTTTCTAGCGGGCGACGGGGAGACCCAGTACTTC.